This T cell receptor (beta chain) stems from a study of CD8+ T cells in alopecia areata. Study as a whole: Treated patients were dosed with oral tofacitinib, taking 5 to 10 mg twice daily. Study findings and constraints: Possibly as an HLA-related effect, TCR sharing across patients appeared less clear than in mice. Normal skin's resident alphabeta T cells are sequenced alongside lesional scalp T cells.

Extraction of RNA preceded its reverse transcription into cDNA, which served as the sequencing template. Repertoires were generated with immunoSEQ multiplex PCR, while TCRdb's copy carries only in-frame clones and drops some. The sample shows some 130,000 clones, around three fifths of them seen only once. The junction had 8 bases not matched to a gene; V was cut back by 6 bases and J by 3 bases. This CDR3 is built from 15 residues. CDR1 SNHLY and CDR2 FYNNEI come from the germline V gene. This clone was counted only a few times. The antigen remains unidentified. The V and J genes are TRBV2 and TRBJ1-5; the match to TRBD1 covers 7 bases. The material sequenced was CD4+ T cells sorted from blood, taken at week 0. The origin of this receptor is a human donor with alopecia areata. CDR3 sequence: CASRISGQPNQPQHF. CDR3 coding DNA: TGTGCCAGCAGGATCTCGGGACAGCCCAATCAGCCCCAGCATTTT.